The rows below give T cell receptor beta chains drawn from one sample of a study of T cell changes during pregnancy in multiple sclerosis. The repertoire was sequenced with immunoSEQ multiplex PCR; TCRdb's copy has only in-frame clones and lacks some. There are some 80,000 clones in the sample; roughly 90% occur only once, and over 0.7% lies in the top ten. This specimen was peripheral blood, taken in the first trimester of pregnancy. The receptors were gathered from a female donor in good health, enrolled as a control in a pregnancy study. Each CDR3 is given without its conserved first and last residue. Each record gives: J gene, clone size, V gene, CDR3 protein. Not every row has a clone size; where given, it reads once, few, many or a size class.

TRBJ2-3	NA	TRBV27	ASSLAGGHDTQY
TRBJ1-1	NA	TRBV29-1	SVEAGNTEAF
TRBJ2-6	NA	TRBV29-1	SVETQLTGANVLT
TRBJ2-2	NA	TRBV5-4	ASSLQVNTGELF
TRBJ2-1	NA	TRBV7-6	ASSLASGGGGWSYNEQF
TRBJ1-2	NA	TRBV6-5	ASSYFSRGTGYGYT
TRBJ2-5	NA	TRBV11-2	ASSRGQKETQY
TRBJ2-3	NA	TRBV11-3	ASSRGTSGPTDTQY
TRBJ1-4	NA	TRBV19	ASSIGSGYTNEKLF
TRBJ1-4	NA	TRBV25-1	ASRQGNEKLF
TRBJ2-3	NA	TRBV7-9	ASRTSGATDTQY
TRBJ2-7	NA	TRBV6-1	ASRAGQGARRQY
TRBJ2-1	NA	TRBV7-2	ASSLDRRGNEQF
TRBJ2-6	NA	TRBV11-2	ASSFQISGANVLT
TRBJ2-7	NA	TRBV27	ASSSYEPGVYYEQY
TRBJ1-6	NA	TRBV25-1	ASSPFSGGNSPLH
TRBJ1-4	once	TRBV5-6	ASSLRRAYTNEKLF
TRBJ2-1	NA	TRBV7-9	ASSLVMGQVYNEQF
TRBJ2-7	NA	TRBV5-1	ASSSIGVSYEQY
TRBJ2-7	NA	TRBV7-2	ASSASYEQY
TRBJ2-1	NA	TRBV7-2	ASSLGYNNEQF
TRBJ2-1	NA	TRBV30	AWNKRNRDNEQF
TRBJ2-3	NA	TRBV10-2	ASSGPTSGRAADTQY
TRBJ2-2	NA	TRBV6-5	ASSRTGVGTGELF
TRBJ2-7	NA	TRBV5-1	ASSGAVPDEQY
TRBJ2-1	many	TRBV6-5	ASSYSGLASNEQF
TRBJ1-5	few	TRBV20-1	SVRHNQPQH
TRBJ2-7	once	TRBV19	ASSIGPPGQGPYEQY
TRBJ2-1	NA	TRBV4-1	ASSQDTAGRGYNEQF
TRBJ2-2	NA	TRBV19	ASTTFATGETGELF
TRBJ1-2	NA	TRBV7-2	ASSPQLIGADGYT